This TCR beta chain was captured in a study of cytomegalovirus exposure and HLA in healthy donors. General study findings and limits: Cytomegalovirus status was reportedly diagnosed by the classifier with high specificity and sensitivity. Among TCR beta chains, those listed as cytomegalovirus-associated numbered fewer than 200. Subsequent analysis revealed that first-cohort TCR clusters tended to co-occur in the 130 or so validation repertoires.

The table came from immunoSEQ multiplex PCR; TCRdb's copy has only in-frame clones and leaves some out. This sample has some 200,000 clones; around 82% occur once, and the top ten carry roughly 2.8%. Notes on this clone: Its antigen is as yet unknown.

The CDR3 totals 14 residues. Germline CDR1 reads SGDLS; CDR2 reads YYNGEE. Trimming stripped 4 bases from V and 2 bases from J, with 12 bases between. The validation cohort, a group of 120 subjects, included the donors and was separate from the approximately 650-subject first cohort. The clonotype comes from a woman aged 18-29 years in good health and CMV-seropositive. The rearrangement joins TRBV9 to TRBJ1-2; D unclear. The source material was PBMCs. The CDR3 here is CASSPSTENYGYTF. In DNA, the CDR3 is TGTGCCAGCAGCCCTTCGACGGAGAACTATGGCTACACCTTC.